This TCR beta chain originates from a study of shared clonotypes between healthy human individuals. V was cut by 1 base and J by 0 bases, with 2 bases left in between. Germline lookup yields CDR1 SEHNR and CDR2 FQNEAQ (reference sequence). The CDR3 is 13 amino acids. Sequenced by immunoSEQ multiplex PCR; TCRdb stores in-frame clones only, minus some. Of 150,000 to 200,000 clones listed, about 93% are singletons. The material sequenced was naive CD4+ T cells sorted from blood. Subset in this sample: CD45RA+ positively selected. This clonotype was sampled from a woman aged 30 to 39 in good health. The chain links TRBV7-9 to TRBJ2-3; D uncertain. As DNA, the CDR3 is TGTGCCAGCAGCTTAGTCAGCACAGATACGCAGTATTTT. Protein product: CASSLVSTDTQYF. The whole variable domain, remainder taken from reference TRBV7-9 and TRBJ2-3, is DTGVSQNPRHKITKRGQNVTFRCDPISEHNRLYWYRQTLGQGPEFLTYFQNEAQLEKSRLLSDRFSAERPKGSFSTLEIQRTEQGDSAMYLCASSLVSTDTQYFGPGTRLTVL.